Reported below is one TCR beta chain. Regarding time point: persistent/refractory GD, antithyroid drugs over 5 years with positive TRAb. Preparation of the TCR library used RNA extracted from PBMCs. Patients came from an endocrinology department in Xi'an, China. Building the TCR beta libraries relied on iRepertoire HTBI primers, and CDR3 regions underwent Arm-PCR. From the multiplex PCR reads, TCRdb called clonotypes with MiXCR, one entry per CDR3 protein. The sample lists roughly 450,000 distinct CDR3 sequences; less than 25% were seen once. This specimen comes from a study of regulatory T cells in long-lasting Graves disease. The receptor comes from a female donor with Graves disease. This material consisted of peripheral blood mononuclear cells (PBMCs), taken when the disease was refractory, from a patient treated with antithyroid drugs.

The CDR3 DNA reads TGTGCCAGCAGCTTAGTTTGGGGACTAGTCTACAATGAGCAGTTCTTC. Translation gives CASSLVWGLVYNEQFF. V and J are TRBV7-8 and TRBJ2-1; 8 bases align to TRBD2. With 1 base clipped from V and 3 bases from J, the junction kept 5 bases outside the gene matches. Germline V CDR1 and CDR2: SGHVS, FQNEAQ. The CDR3 is 16 residues long. The entire variable domain, with the rest obtained from reference TRBV7-8 and TRBJ2-1, is as follows: GAGVSQSPRYKVAKRGQDVALRCDPISGHVSLFWYQQALGQGPEFLTYFQNEAQLDKSGLPSDRFFAERPEGSVSTLKIQRTQQEDSAVYLCASSLVWGLVYNEQFFGPGTRLTVL.